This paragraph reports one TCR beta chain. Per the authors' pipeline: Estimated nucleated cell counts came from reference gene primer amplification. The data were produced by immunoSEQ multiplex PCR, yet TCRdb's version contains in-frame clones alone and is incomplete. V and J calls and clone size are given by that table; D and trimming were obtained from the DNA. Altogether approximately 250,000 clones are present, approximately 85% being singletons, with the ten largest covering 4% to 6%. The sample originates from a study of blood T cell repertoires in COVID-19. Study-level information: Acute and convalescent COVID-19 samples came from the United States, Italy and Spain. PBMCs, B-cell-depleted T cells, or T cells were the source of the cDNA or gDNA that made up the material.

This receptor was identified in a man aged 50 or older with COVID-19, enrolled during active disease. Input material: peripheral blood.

DNA for the CDR3: TGCGCCAGCAGCCCGGCCGGGACAGTAGACTATAGCAATCAGCCCCAGCATTTT. Translation gives CASSPAGTVDYSNQPQHF. The chain recombines TRBV4-1 with TRBJ1-5; 7 nucleotides agree with TRBD1. V was clipped by 4 bases and J by 0 bases; unmatched bases: 12. The CDR3 is 18 residues long. Germline CDR1 reads MGHRA; CDR2 reads YSYEKL.